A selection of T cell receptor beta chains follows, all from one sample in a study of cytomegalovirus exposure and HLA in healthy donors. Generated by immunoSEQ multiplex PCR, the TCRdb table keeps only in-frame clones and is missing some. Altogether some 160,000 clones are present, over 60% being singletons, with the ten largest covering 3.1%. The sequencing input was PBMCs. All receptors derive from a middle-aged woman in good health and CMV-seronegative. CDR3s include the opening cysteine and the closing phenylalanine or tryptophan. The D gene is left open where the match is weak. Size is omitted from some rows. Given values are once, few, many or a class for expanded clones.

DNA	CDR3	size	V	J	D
TGCGCCAGCACCACTGACTCAGGGCTGGGCGGCTACACCTTC	CASTTDSGLGGYTF	-	TRBV5-1	TRBJ1-2	-
TGTGCCAGCAGTCGCGACCTACAGGGGGCAGGAGGCTACACCTTC	CASSRDLQGAGGYTF	-	TRBV6-5	TRBJ1-2	TRBD1
TGTGCCAGCAGTCTCGGTCTAGCGGGGGGGGCGGTTGCAGATACGCAGTATTTT	CASSLGLAGGAVADTQYF	-	TRBV7-9	TRBJ2-3	TRBD2
TGTGCCACCAGCAGAGATAATTCCTACGAGCAGTACTTC	CATSRDNSYEQYF	once	TRBV15	TRBJ2-7	-
TGTGCCAGCAGCTTAGATGATGCGGCAGTTTCACCCCTCCACTTT	CASSLDDAAVSPLHF	once	TRBV11-2	TRBJ1-6	-
TGTGCCAGCTCACCCACTACAGGTGAGAACACTGAAGCTTTCTTT	CASSPTTGENTEAFF	-	TRBV18	TRBJ1-1	-
TGTGCCAGCAGTTTCGGGACAGGCTTCAATGAGCAGTTCTTC	CASSFGTGFNEQFF	-	TRBV6-5	TRBJ2-1	TRBD1
TGTGCCAGCAGCTTAGCTGCAGACAGAAATAACTATGGCTACACCTTC	CASSLAADRNNYGYTF	-	TRBV11-2	TRBJ1-2	-
TGCGCCAGCAGCTTGGCGGGACACACTGAGCAGTTCTTC	CASSLAGHTEQFF	-	TRBV5-1	TRBJ2-1	-
TGCGCCAGCAGAACCGGGAACACTGAAGCTTTCTTT	CASRTGNTEAFF	-	TRBV5-1	TRBJ1-1	-
TGTGCCAGTAGTCTAGGGCTAGGCTTCCAAGAGACCCAGTACTTC	CASSLGLGFQETQYF	-	TRBV19	TRBJ2-5	-
TGTGCCAGCAGCCCGTGGGCGGGGGGGCTTAAAGAGACCCAGTACTTC	CASSPWAGGLKETQYF	-	TRBV4-2	TRBJ2-5	TRBD2
TGTGCCAGCAGCGTAGTTTCCGGTGGCGGGGGTCCTCTTTCGCAGTATTTT	CASSVVSGGGGPLSQYF	-	TRBV9	TRBJ2-3	TRBD2
TGTGCCAGTAGTATAGATCTACGCGGTCAGCCCCAGCATTTT	CASSIDLRGQPQHF	once	TRBV19	TRBJ1-5	-
TGTGCCAGCAGGCGTGGGACAGGGGCGGAAAAACTGTTTTTT	CASRRGTGAEKLFF	-	TRBV6-1	TRBJ1-4	TRBD1
TGTGCCAGCAGTTTATGGACGACAGGGAGGAATGAGCAGTTCTTC	CASSLWTTGRNEQFF	once	TRBV28	TRBJ2-1	-
TGCGCCAGCAGCTTTGGGGGACAGGGTGCTAATTCACCCCTCCACTTT	CASSFGGQGANSPLHF	few	TRBV5-1	TRBJ1-6	TRBD1
TGTGCCAGCAGCTTAGGGGCAGGGGGCGAAGCTTTCTTT	CASSLGAGGEAFF	few	TRBV7-9	TRBJ1-1	TRBD1
TGCGCCAGCAGCGACCATAGTTCAGGGGGGTACGAGCAGTACTTC	CASSDHSSGGYEQYF	-	TRBV10-2	TRBJ2-7	-
TGTGCCAGCAGCTTGTCAGGGGGCACTGAAGCTTTCTTT	CASSLSGGTEAFF	-	TRBV5-8	TRBJ1-1	TRBD1
TGTGCCAGCAGTTACTCCCCGGGTACGACTGAAGCTTTCTTT	CASSYSPGTTEAFF	-	TRBV6-5	TRBJ1-1	-
TGCGCCAGCAGCCTGGGATTGGAGGAGACCCAGTACTTC	CASSLGLEETQYF	-	TRBV5-1	TRBJ2-5	-
TGCGCCAGCACCCCTACTAGCGGGGTCGGAGATACGCAGTATTTT	CASTPTSGVGDTQYF	-	TRBV5-1	TRBJ2-3	TRBD2
TGCGCCAGCAGCCCCTACAGCAATCAGCCCCAGCATTTT	CASSPYSNQPQHF	-	TRBV5-1	TRBJ1-5	-
TGTGCCAGCAGCATCACAGGGGAGGAGGTCTATGGCTACACCTTC	CASSITGEEVYGYTF	-	TRBV9	TRBJ1-2	TRBD1
TGTGCCAGTAGTATAGTTCTAGCGGGGGGGCTAGAGACCCAGTACTTC	CASSIVLAGGLETQYF	-	TRBV19	TRBJ2-5	TRBD2
TGTGCCAGCAGCCCACAGGGGATACGAATCTCTGGGGCCAACGTCCTGACTTTC	CASSPQGIRISGANVLTF	-	TRBV7-9	TRBJ2-6	TRBD1
TGTGCCAGCTCACCAAGGACAGGATTGAACACTGAAGCTTTCTTT	CASSPRTGLNTEAFF	-	TRBV18	TRBJ1-1	TRBD1
TGCGCCAGCAGCTTGGAAGGGACAGGGACAAGCTCCTATAATTCACCCCTCCACTTT	CASSLEGTGTSSYNSPLHF	-	TRBV5-1	TRBJ1-6	TRBD1
TGTGCCAGCAGCTCTGCGCGGGGAGACTATGGCTACACCTTC	CASSSARGDYGYTF	-	TRBV7-2	TRBJ1-2	-
TGTGCCAGCAGCCGTGTTCGGGGGGGACGCACAGATACGCAGTATTTT	CASSRVRGGRTDTQYF	few	TRBV14	TRBJ2-3	TRBD2
TGTGCCAGCAGTGAGGGACAGGGGGGCAATGAGCAGTTCTTC	CASSEGQGGNEQFF	once	TRBV6-4	TRBJ2-1	TRBD1
TGTGCCAGTGTGGAGTTTGGGGAAAAACTGTTTTTT	CASVEFGEKLFF	-	TRBV2	TRBJ1-4	-
TGCGCCAGCAGCCATTTGGGCGGAGGGAGTTCAAAGACCCAGTACTTC	CASSHLGGGSSKTQYF	-	TRBV4-1	TRBJ2-5	-
TGTGCCAGCAGTTTAATCCCGGTAGGCACAGATACGCAGTATTTT	CASSLIPVGTDTQYF	-	TRBV27	TRBJ2-3	-
TGTGCCAGCAGCTTGGTGGGGACAGGGGGCCGAGGCTACACCTTC	CASSLVGTGGRGYTF	-	TRBV5-5	TRBJ1-2	TRBD1
TGTGCCAGCAGTCTAGCGGGGGGTAGCCCCCAGTACTTC	CASSLAGGSPQYF	-	TRBV6-1	TRBJ2-5	TRBD2
TGTGCCAGCAGCTTACAGGGGGGTAGCAATCAGCCCCAGCATTTT	CASSLQGGSNQPQHF	-	TRBV5-5	TRBJ1-5	TRBD1
TGTGCCAGCAGTTACAACCAACAGGGTTTAGCTCTTTATTCACCCCTCCACTTT	CASSYNQQGLALYSPLHF	-	TRBV27	TRBJ1-6	-
TGTGCCAGCATGGCTGGGGGCTGGGGTCAGCCCCAGCATTTT	CASMAGGWGQPQHF	few	TRBV6-1	TRBJ1-5	-
TGCGCCAGCAGCAGGGGCCACAACAATGAGCAGTTCTTC	CASSRGHNNEQFF	-	TRBV5-1	TRBJ2-1	-
TGTGCCAGCAGCACGCGACTAGCGGGGGGGCCAAACACCGGGGAGCTGTTTTTT	CASSTRLAGGPNTGELFF	-	TRBV11-2	TRBJ2-2	TRBD2
TGTGCCAGCAGCTTACGTCAGGGGGCAATCAATCAGCCCCAGCATTTT	CASSLRQGAINQPQHF	-	TRBV5-6	TRBJ1-5	TRBD1
TGTGCCAGCAGCCCACGGAGGGGGGGAGAACGCAATCAGCCCCAGCATTTT	CASSPRRGGERNQPQHF	once	TRBV2	TRBJ1-5	-
TGTGCCAGCAGAGCGGAAGATCAGCCCCAGCATTTT	CASRAEDQPQHF	-	TRBV25-1	TRBJ1-5	-
TGTGCCAGCAGCTTAGGACTAGCGGGGGGGACTGGAGCGCAGTATTTT	CASSLGLAGGTGAQYF	-	TRBV7-2	TRBJ2-3	TRBD2
TGTGCCATCAAGGACAGGTTTGAGGCCCCCTACGAGCAGTACTTC	CAIKDRFEAPYEQYF	once	TRBV10-3	TRBJ2-7	TRBD1
TGCGCCAGCAGCTTGGGTAAAGGGGGATCTCAAGATTCACCCCTCCACTTT	CASSLGKGGSQDSPLHF	-	TRBV5-1	TRBJ1-6	-